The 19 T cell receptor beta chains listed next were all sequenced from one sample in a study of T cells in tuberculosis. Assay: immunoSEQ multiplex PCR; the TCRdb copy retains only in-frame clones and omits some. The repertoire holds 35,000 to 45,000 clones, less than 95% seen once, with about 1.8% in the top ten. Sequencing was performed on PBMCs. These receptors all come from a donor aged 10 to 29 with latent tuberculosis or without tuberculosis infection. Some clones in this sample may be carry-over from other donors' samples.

The CDR3: CASSPLYGTSVTDTQYF. For the CDR3, the DNA is TGTGCCAGCAGCCCACTTTACGGGACTAGCGTCACAGATACGCAGTATTTT. The rearrangement links TRBV4-2 to TRBJ2-3; 10 bases match TRBD2. The germline gives CDR1 LGHNA, CDR2 YNFKEQ. With V trimmed by 4 bases and J by 2 bases, 9 bases remained unmatched. The CDR3 runs 17 residues.

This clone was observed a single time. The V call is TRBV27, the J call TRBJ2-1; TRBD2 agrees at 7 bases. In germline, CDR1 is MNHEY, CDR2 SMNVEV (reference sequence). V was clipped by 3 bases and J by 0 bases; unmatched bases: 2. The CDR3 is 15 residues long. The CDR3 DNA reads TGTGCCAGCAGTTTGGGGGGGAGCTCCTACAATGAGCAGTTCTTC. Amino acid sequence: CASSLGGSSYNEQFF.

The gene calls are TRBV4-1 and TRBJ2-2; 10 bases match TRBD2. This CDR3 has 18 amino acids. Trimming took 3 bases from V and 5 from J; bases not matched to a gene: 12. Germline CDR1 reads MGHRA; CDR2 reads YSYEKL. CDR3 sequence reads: CASSHNRGLASSTGELFF. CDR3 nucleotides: TGCGCCAGCAGCCATAACAGGGGACTAGCGTCATCTACCGGGGAGCTGTTTTTT.

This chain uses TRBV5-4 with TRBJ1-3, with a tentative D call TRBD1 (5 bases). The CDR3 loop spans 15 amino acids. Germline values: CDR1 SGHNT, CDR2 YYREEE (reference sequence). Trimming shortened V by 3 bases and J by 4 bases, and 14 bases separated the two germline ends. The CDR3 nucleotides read TGTGCCAGCAGCTCCCAGTGGGGGGACGGAAACACCATATATTTT. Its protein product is CASSSQWGDGNTIYF. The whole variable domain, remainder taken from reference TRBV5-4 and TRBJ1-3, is ETGVTQSPTHLIKTRGQQVTLRCSSQSGHNTVSWYQQALGQGPQFIFQYYREEENGRGNFPPRFSGLQFPNYSSELNVNALELDDSALYLCASSSQWGDGNTIYFGEGSWLTVV.

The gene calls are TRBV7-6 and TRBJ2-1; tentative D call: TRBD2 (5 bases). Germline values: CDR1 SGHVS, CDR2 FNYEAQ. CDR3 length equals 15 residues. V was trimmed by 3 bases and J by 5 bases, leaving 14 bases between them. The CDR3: CASSLVRGPHNEQFF. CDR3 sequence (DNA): TGTGCCAGCAGCTTGGTGCGAGGGCCTCACAATGAGCAGTTCTTC.

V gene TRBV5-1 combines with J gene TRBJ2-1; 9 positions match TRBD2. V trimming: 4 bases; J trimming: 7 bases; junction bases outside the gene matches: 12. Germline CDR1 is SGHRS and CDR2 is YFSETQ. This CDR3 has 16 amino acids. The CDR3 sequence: CASSPSGGGRGNEQFF. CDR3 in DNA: TGCGCCAGCAGCCCATCCGGGGGCGGGAGGGGGAATGAGCAGTTCTTC.

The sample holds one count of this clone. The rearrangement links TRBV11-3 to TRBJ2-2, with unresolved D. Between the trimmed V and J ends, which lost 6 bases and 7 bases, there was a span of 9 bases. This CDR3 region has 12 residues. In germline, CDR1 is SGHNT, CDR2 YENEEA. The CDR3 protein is CASRSFFGELFF. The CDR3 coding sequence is TGTGCCAGCAGGTCCTTCTTCGGGGAGCTGTTTTTT.

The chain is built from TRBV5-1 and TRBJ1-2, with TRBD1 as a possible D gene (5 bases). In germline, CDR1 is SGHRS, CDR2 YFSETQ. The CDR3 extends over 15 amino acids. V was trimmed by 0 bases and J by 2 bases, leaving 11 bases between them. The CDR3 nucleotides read TGCGCCAGCAGCTTGGTGGGGGGGACGAACTATGGCTACACCTTC. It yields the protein CASSLVGGTNYGYTF.

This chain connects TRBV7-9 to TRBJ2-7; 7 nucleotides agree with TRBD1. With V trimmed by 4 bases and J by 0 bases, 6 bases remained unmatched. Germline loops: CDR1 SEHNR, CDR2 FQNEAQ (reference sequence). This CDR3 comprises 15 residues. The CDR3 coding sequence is TGTGCCAGCAGCTCTCTGGGACAGAACTCCTACGAGCAGTACTTC. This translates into CASSSLGQNSYEQYF. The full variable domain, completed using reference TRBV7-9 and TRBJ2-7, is DTGVSQNPRHKITKRGQNVTFRCDPISEHNRLYWYRQTLGQGPEFLTYFQNEAQLEKSRLLSDRFSAERPKGSFSTLEIQRTEQGDSAMYLCASSSLGQNSYEQYFGPGTRLTVT.

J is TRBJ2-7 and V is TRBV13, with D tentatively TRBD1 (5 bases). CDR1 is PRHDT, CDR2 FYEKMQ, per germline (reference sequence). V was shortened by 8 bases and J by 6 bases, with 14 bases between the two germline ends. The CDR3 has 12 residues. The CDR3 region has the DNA TGTGCCAGCTCGTGTCCAGGGTGCGAGCAGTACTTC. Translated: CASSCPGCEQYF.

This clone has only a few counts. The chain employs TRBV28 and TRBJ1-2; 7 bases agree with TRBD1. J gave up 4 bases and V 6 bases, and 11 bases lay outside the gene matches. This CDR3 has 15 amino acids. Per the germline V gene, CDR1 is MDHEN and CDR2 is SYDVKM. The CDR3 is CASREQGFYGYGYTF. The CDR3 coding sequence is TGTGCCAGCAGGGAACAGGGGTTTTACGGCTATGGCTACACCTTC.

The CDR3 DNA reads as TGTGCCAGCAGCTTTCTTAGTGGGAGCTTGGCCAACGTCCTGACTTTC. Its protein is CASSFLSGSLANVLTF. The chain is built from TRBV7-6 and TRBJ2-6, with D perhaps matching TRBD2 (5 bases). Germline lookup yields CDR1 SGHVS and CDR2 FNYEAQ. The CDR3 contains 16 residues. Trimming removed 3 bases from V and 6 bases from J, with 15 bases in between.

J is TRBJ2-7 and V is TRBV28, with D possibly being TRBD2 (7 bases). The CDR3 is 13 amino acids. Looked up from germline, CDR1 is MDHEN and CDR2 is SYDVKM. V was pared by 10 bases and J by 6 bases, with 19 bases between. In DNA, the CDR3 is TGTGCCATAGGCCTCTCGGGGGGCTCCGAGCAGTACTTC. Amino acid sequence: CAIGLSGGSEQYF.

The CDR3 spells CASSMRDGGADTQYF. The CDR3 DNA reads TGTGCCAGTAGTATGCGCGATGGAGGCGCAGATACGCAGTATTTT. The rearrangement uses TRBV19 and TRBJ2-3; D is possibly TRBD2 (5 bases). CDR1 and CDR2 (germline): LNHDA, SQIVND (reference sequence). V lost 3 bases and J lost 4, with 14 bases in between. The CDR3 sequence is 15 residues long.

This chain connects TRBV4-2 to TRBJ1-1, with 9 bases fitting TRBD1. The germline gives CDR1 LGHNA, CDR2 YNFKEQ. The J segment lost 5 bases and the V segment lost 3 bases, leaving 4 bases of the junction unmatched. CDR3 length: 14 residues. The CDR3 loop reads CASSHETGGTEAFF. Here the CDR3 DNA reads TGTGCCAGCAGCCACGAGACAGGGGGGACTGAAGCTTTCTTT.

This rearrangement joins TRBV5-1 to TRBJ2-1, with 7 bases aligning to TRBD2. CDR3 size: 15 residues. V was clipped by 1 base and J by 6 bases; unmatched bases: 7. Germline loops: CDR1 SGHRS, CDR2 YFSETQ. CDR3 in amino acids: CASSLTGGRGNEQFF. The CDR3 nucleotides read TGCGCCAGCAGCTTGACGGGAGGACGGGGCAATGAGCAGTTCTTC.

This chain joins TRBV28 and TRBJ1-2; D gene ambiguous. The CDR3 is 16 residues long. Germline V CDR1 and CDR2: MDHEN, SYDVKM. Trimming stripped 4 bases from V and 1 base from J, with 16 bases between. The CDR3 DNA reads TGTGCCAGCAGTTCACAACCGATCGGGTATAACTATGGCTACACCTTC. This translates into CASSSQPIGYNYGYTF.

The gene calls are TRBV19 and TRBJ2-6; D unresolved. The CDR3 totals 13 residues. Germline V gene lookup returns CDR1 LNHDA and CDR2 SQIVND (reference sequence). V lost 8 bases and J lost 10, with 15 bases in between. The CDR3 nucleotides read TGTGCCAGTTTGCCACCCAGGTCAAACGTCCTGACTTTC. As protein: CASLPPRSNVLTF.

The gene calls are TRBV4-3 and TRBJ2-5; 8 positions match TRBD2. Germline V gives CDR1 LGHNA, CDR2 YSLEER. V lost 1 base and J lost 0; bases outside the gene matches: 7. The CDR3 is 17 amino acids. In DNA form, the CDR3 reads TGCGCCAGCAGCCAAGGCCAGCGGGGGTGGTACCAAGAGACCCAGTACTTC. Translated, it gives CASSQGQRGWYQETQYF.